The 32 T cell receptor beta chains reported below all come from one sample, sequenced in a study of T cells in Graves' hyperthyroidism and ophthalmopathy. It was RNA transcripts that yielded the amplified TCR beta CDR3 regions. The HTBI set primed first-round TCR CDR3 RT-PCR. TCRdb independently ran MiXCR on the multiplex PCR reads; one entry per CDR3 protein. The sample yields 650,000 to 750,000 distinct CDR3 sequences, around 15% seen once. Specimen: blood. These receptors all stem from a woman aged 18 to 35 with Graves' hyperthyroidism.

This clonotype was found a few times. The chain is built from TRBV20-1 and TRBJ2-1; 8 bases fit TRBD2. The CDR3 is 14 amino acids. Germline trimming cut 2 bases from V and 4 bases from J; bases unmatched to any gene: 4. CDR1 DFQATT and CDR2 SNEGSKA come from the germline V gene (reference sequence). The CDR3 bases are TGCAGTGCTAGACCTAGCGGGCATTACAATGAGCAGTTCTTC. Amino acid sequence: CSARPSGHYNEQFF.

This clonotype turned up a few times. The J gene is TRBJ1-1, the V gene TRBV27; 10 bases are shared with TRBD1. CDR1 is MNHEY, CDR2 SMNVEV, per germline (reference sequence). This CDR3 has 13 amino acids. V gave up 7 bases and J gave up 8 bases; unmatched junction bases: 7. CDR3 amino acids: CASTKTGGYEAFF. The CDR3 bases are TGTGCCAGCACCAAGACAGGGGGCTACGAAGCTTTCTTT.

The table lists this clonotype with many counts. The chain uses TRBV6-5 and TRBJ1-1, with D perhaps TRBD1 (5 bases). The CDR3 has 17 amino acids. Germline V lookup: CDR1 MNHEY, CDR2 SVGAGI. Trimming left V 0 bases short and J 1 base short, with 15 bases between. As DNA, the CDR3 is TGTGCCAGCAGTTACTCAACCGGAGGGGCGAAGAACACTGAAGCTTTCTTT. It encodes CASSYSTGGAKNTEAFF.

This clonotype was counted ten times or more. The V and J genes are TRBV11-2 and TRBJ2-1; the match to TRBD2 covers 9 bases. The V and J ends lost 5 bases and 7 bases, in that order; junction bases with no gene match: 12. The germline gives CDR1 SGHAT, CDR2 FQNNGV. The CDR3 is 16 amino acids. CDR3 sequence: CASSHLRGRATNEQFF. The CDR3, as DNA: TGTGCCAGCAGCCACCTCCGCGGGAGGGCCACTAATGAGCAGTTCTTC.

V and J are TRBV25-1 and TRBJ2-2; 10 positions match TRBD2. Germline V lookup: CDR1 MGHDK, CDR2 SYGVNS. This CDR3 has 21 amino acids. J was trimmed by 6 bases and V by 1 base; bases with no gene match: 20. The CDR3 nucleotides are TGTGCCAGCAGTGAATTAAGTAGTGGTGGGTCTAGCGGGAGTCGTGCCGGGGAGCTGTTTTTT. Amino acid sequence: CASSELSSGGSSGSRAGELFF.

The CDR3 nucleotides read TGCGCCAGCAGCCGGTTTGGGGGAAGCTCCTATAATTCACCCCTCCACTTT. As protein: CASSRFGGSSYNSPLHF. The chain has TRBV5-1 and TRBJ1-6; D is possibly TRBD1 (5 bases). CDR1 and CDR2 from the germline V gene are SGHRS and YFSETQ. The CDR3 sequence is 17 residues long. V was cut by 4 bases and J by 0 bases, with 14 bases left in between. Full variable domain (outside the CDR3, taken from reference TRBV5-1 and TRBJ1-6): KAGVTQTPRYLIKTRGQQVTLSCSPISGHRSVSWYQQTPGQGLQFLFEYFSETQRNKGNFPGRFSGRQFSNSRSEMNVSTLELGDSALYLCASSRFGGSSYNSPLHFGNGTRLTVT.

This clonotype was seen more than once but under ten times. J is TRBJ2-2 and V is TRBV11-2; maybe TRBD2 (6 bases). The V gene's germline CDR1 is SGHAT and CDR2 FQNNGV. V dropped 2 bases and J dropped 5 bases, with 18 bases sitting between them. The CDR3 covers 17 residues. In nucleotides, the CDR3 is TGTGCCAGCAGCTTAACTGGGACTTCCCCAGGGACCGGGGAGCTGTTTTTT. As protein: CASSLTGTSPGTGELFF.

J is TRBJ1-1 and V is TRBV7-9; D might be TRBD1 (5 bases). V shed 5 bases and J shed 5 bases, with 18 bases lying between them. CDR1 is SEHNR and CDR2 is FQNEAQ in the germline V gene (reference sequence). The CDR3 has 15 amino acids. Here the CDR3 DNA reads TGTGCCAGCAGCCGGACGGGACGGGAGTCTACTGAAGCTTTCTTT. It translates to CASSRTGRESTEAFF.

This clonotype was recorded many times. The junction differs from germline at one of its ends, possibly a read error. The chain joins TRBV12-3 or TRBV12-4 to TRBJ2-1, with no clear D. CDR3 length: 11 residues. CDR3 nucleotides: TGTGCCAGCAGCTTAGGCAATGAGCAGTTCTTC. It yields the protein CASSLGNEQFF.

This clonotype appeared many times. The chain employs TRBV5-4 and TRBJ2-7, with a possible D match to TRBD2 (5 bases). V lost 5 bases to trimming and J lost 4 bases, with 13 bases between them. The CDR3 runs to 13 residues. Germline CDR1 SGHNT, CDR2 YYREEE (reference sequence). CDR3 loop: CASSERADYEQYF. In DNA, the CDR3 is TGTGCCAGCAGTGAAAGAGCGGATTACGAGCAGTACTTC.

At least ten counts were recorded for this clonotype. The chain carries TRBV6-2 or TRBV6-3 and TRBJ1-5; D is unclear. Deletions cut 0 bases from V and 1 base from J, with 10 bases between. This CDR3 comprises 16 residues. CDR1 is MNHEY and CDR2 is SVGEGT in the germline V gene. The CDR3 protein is CASSYSGPGSNQPQHF. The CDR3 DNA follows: TGTGCCAGCAGTTACTCAGGCCCTGGGAGCAATCAGCCCCAGCATTTT.

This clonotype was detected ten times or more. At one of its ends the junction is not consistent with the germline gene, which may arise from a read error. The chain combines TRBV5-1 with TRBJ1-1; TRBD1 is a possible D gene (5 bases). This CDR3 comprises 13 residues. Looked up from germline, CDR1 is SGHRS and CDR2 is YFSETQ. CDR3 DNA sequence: TGTGCCAGCAGTTTTGAGGGGTACACTGAAGCTTTCTTT. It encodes CASSFEGYTEAFF.

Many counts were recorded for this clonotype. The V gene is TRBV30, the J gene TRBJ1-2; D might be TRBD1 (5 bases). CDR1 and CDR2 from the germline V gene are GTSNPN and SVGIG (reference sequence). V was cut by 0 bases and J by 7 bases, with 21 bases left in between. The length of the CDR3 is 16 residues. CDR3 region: CAWSVRARAIRSGYTF. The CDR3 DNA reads TGTGCCTGGAGTGTACGGGCCAGGGCTATAAGGAGTGGCTACACCTTC.

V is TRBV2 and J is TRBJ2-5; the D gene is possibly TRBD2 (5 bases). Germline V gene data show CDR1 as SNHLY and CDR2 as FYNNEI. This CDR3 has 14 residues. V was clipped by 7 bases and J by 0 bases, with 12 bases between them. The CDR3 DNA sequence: TGTGCCAGCATGCTCGGGATCTACCAAGAGACCCAGTACTTC. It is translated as CASMLGIYQETQYF. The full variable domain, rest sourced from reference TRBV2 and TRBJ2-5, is EPEVTQTPSHQVTQMGQEVILRCVPISNHLYFYWYRQILGQKVEFLVSFYNNEISEKSEIFDDQFSVERPDGSNFTLKIRSTKLEDSAMYFCASMLGIYQETQYFGPGTRLLVL.

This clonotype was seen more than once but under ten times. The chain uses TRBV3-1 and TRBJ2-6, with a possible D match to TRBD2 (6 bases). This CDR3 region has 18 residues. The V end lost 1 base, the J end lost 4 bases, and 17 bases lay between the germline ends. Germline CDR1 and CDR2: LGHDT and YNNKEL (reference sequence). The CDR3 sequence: CASSQGVSGEAGANVLTF. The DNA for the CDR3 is TGTGCCAGCAGCCAAGGCGTGTCGGGAGAGGCGGGGGCCAACGTCCTGACTTTC.

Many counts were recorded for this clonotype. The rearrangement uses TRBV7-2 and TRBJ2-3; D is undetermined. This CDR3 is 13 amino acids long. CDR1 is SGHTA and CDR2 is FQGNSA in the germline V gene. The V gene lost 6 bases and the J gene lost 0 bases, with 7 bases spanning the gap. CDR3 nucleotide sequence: TGTGCCAGCAGACATAGTAGCACAGATACGCAGTATTTT. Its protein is CASRHSSTDTQYF.

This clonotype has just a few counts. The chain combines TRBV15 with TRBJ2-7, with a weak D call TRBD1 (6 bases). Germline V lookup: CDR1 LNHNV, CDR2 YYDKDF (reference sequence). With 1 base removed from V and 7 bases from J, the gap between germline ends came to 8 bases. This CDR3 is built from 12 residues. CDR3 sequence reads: CATSRADREQYF. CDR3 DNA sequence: TGTGCCACCAGCAGAGCGGACAGAGAGCAGTACTTC.

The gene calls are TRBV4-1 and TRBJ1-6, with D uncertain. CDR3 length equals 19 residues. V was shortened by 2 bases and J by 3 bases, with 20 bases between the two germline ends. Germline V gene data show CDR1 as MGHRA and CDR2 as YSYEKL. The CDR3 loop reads CASSQTMLGRDIYNSPLHF. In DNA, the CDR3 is TGCGCCAGCAGCCAAACCATGCTGGGCCGAGATATCTATAATTCACCCCTCCACTTT.

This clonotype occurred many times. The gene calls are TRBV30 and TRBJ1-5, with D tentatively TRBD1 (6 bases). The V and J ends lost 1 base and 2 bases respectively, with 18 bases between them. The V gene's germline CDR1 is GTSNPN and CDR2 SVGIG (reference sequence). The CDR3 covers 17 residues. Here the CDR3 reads CAWSGERGQPRNQPQHF. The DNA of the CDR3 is TGTGCCTGGAGTGGTGAGCGGGGACAACCCCGCAATCAGCCCCAGCATTTT.

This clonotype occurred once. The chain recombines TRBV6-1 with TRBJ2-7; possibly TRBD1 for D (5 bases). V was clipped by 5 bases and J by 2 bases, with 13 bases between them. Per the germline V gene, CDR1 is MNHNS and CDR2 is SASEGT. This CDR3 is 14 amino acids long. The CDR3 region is CASSPDRDAYEQYF. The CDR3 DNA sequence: TGTGCCAGCAGTCCTGACAGAGACGCCTACGAGCAGTACTTC.

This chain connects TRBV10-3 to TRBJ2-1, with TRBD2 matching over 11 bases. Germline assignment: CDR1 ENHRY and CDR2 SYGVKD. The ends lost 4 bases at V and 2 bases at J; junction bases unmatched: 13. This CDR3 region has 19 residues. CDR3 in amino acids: CAISGIWLTSGDTYNEQFF. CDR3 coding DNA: TGTGCCATCAGTGGGATATGGTTGACTAGCGGGGATACCTACAATGAGCAGTTCTTC.

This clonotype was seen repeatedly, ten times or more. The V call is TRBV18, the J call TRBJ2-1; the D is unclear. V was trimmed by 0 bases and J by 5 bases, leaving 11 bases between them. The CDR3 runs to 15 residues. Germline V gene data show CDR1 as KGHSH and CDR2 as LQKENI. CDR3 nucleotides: TGTGCCAGCTCACCACCGAGCAGGAAGAACAATGAGCAGTTCTTC. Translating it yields CASSPPSRKNNEQFF.

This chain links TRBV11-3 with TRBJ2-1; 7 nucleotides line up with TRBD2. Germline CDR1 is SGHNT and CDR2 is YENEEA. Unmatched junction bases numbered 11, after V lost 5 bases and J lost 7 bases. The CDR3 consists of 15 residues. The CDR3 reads CASSPPIREDNEQFF. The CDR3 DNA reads TGTGCCAGCAGCCCCCCGATCCGGGAGGATAATGAGCAGTTCTTC. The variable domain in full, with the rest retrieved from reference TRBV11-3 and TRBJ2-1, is EAGVVQSPRYKIIEKKQPVAFWCNPISGHNTLYWYLQNLGQGPELLIRYENEEAVDDSQLPKDRFSAERLKGVDSTLKIQPAELGDSAVYLCASSPPIREDNEQFFGPGTRLTVL.

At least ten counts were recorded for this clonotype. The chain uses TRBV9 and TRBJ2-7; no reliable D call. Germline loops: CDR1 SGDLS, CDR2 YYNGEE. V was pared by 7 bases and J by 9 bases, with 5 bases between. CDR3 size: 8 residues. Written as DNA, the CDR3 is TGTGCCAGCCATATGCAGTACTTC. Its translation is CASHMQYF.

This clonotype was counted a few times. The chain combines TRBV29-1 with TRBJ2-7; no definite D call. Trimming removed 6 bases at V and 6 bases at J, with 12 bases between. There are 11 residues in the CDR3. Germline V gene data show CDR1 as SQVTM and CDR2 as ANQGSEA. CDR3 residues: CSVASGLEQYF. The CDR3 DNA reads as TGCAGCGTCGCCTCGGGTCTCGAGCAGTACTTC.

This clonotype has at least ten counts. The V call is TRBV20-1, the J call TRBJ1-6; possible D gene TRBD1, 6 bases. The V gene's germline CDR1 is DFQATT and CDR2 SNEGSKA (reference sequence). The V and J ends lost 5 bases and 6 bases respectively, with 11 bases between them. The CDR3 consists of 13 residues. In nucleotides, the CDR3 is TGCAGTGCTCCCGACAGGTTTAATTCACCCCTCCACTTT. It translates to CSAPDRFNSPLHF.

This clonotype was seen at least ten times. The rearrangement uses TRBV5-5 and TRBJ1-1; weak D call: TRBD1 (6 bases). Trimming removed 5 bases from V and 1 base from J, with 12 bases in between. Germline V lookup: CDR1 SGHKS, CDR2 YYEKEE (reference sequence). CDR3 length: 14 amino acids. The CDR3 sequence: CASRPRGENTEAFF. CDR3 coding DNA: TGTGCCAGCAGACCCAGGGGCGAGAACACTGAAGCTTTCTTT.

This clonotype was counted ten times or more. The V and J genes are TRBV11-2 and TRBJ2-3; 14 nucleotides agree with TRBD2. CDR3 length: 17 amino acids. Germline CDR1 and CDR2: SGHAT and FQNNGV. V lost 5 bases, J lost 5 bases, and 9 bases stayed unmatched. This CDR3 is CASSPLTSGRAGDTQYF. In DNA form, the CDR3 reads TGTGCCAGCAGCCCCTTGACTAGCGGGAGGGCCGGAGATACGCAGTATTTT.

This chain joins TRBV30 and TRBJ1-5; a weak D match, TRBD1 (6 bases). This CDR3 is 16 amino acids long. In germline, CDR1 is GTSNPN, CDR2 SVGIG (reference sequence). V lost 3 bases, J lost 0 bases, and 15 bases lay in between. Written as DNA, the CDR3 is TGTGCCTGGAGCTCAGGGGACCCTATTAGCAATCAGCCCCAGCATTTT. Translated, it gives CAWSSGDPISNQPQHF.

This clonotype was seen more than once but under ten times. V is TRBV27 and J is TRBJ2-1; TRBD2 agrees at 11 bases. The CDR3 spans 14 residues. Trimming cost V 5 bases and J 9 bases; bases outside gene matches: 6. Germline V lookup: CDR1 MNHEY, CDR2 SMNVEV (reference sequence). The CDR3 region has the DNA TGTGCCAGCAGTCCCACACTAGCGGGAGTTGAGCAGTTCTTC. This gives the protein CASSPTLAGVEQFF.

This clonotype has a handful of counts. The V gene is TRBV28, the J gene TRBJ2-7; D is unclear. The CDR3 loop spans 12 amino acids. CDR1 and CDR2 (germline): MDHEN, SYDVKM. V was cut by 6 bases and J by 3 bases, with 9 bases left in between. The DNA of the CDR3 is TGTGCCAGCAGCCAAGCTAGCTACGAGCAGTACTTC. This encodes CASSQASYEQYF.

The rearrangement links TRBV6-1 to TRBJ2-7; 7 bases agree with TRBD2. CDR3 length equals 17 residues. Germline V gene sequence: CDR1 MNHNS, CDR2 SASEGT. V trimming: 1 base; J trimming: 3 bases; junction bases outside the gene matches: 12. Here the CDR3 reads CASSEGPYGRTIYEQYF. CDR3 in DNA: TGTGCCAGCAGTGAAGGGCCTTACGGGAGGACAATCTACGAGCAGTACTTC.